The 20 T cell receptor beta chains below come from one sample, sequenced in a study of vaccination and CD4 T cells after COVID-19. Sequencing of the DNA from cultured CD4+ T cells was carried out with the Oncomine TCR Beta short-read assay. Via MiXCR, TCRdb re-called the PCR reads, giving one row per CDR3 protein. The repertoire consists of around 11,000 distinct CDR3 sequences, with about 64% occurring once and the leading ten covering 20% to 30%. Described treatment: approximately nine-day PBMC culture with coronavirus spike peptide pools or control peptides (ViraFEST assay). These receptors' antigens are unknown. Sequencing was done on a sample of CD4+ T cells from blood, cultured in vitro. All receptors derive from a human donor who had recovered from COVID-19.

The chain employs TRBV15 and TRBJ1-2, with D perhaps TRBD1 (5 bases). This CDR3 is 15 amino acids long. Germline V CDR1 and CDR2: LNHNV, YYDKDF (reference sequence). Trimming shortened V by 1 base and J by 8 bases, and 17 bases separated the two germline ends. DNA of the CDR3: TGTGCCACCAGCAGAGCGGGCAGGGAGGAGTCCGGCTACACCTTC. Translating it yields CATSRAGREESGYTF.

This clonotype was recorded only once. This sequence joins TRBV2 and TRBJ2-3; D possibly corresponds to TRBD2 (7 bases). V lost 5 bases to trimming and J lost 0 bases, with 12 bases between them. Germline-derived CDR1 and CDR2 are SNHLY and FYNNEI. The CDR3 runs to 15 residues. This chain's CDR3 is CASSRSGGSTDTQYF. The DNA of the CDR3 is TGTGCCAGCAGTCGGTCGGGGGGCAGCACAGATACGCAGTATTTT. The variable domain in full, with the rest retrieved from reference TRBV2 and TRBJ2-3, is EPEVTQTPSHQVTQMGQEVILRCVPISNHLYFYWYRQILGQKVEFLVSFYNNEISEKSEIFDDQFSVERPDGSNFTLKIRSTKLEDSAMYFCASSRSGGSTDTQYFGPGTRLTVL.

The chain uses TRBV20-1 and TRBJ1-1; TRBD1 might be the D (5 bases). Germline CDR1 reads DFQATT; CDR2 reads SNEGSKA (reference sequence). This CDR3 has 13 residues. The V end was cut by 6 bases, the J end by 6 bases, with 17 bases between. For the CDR3, the DNA is TGCAGTGCCCCAGGGCCCCTCTGGGCTGAAGCTTTCTTT. Amino acids: CSAPGPLWAEAFF.

This sequence joins TRBV5-4 and TRBJ1-6, with TRBD1 matching over 10 bases. Trimming at V came to 5 bases and at J to 9 bases, leaving 8 bases not matched to a gene. This CDR3 spans 15 amino acids. The V gene's germline CDR1 is SGHNT and CDR2 YYREEE (reference sequence). The CDR3 here is CASRPGTGAFSPLHF. The CDR3 coding sequence is TGTGCCAGCAGACCCGGGACAGGGGCTTTTTCACCCCTCCACTTT. Using reference TRBV5-4 and TRBJ1-6 for the parts outside the CDR3, the full variable domain is ETGVTQSPTHLIKTRGQQVTLRCSSQSGHNTVSWYQQALGQGPQFIFQYYREEENGRGNFPPRFSGLQFPNYSSELNVNALELDDSALYLCASRPGTGAFSPLHFGNGTRLTVT.

Here the CDR3 DNA reads TGTGCCAGCAGCTTCGACCCGAGGAAATTCTACGAGCAGTACTTC. Protein sequence: CASSFDPRKFYEQYF. This chain joins TRBV7-2 and TRBJ2-7; the D is unclear. The CDR3 totals 15 residues. Germline V gene data show CDR1 as SGHTA and CDR2 as FQGNSA. V was clipped by 3 bases and J by 3 bases, with 15 bases between them.

This rearrangement joins TRBV19 to TRBJ2-1; 9 nucleotides match TRBD2. The V segment lost 3 bases and the J segment 0 bases; nucleotides outside the gene matches: 6. The CDR3 runs to 17 residues. CDR1 is LNHDA and CDR2 is SQIVND in the germline V gene (reference sequence). This chain's CDR3 is CASSIGGRGGSYNEQFF. As DNA, the CDR3 is TGTGCCAGTAGTATTGGTGGGCGGGGGGGCTCCTACAATGAGCAGTTCTTC.

V is TRBV29-1 and J is TRBJ2-3; 9 bases fit TRBD1. The CDR3 sequence is 14 residues long. The V and J ends lost 5 bases and 3 bases, in that order; junction bases with no gene match: 6. Germline V lookup: CDR1 SQVTM, CDR2 ANQGSEA. The CDR3 DNA is TGCAGCGTTACAACAGGGGGCAGGACAGATACGCAGTATTTT. Translation gives CSVTTGGRTDTQYF.

The DNA of the CDR3 is TGTGCCAGCAGTTATAGGGACAGGGGAGGCACTGAAGCTTTCTTT. It codes for CASSYRDRGGTEAFF. The chain recombines TRBV6-5 with TRBJ1-1, with TRBD1 identical over 10 bases. Trimming took 3 bases from V and 4 from J; bases not matched to a gene: 5. CDR1 is MNHEY and CDR2 is SVGAGI in the germline V gene. The length of the CDR3 is 15 residues.

This chain links TRBV27 with TRBJ1-1; D is undetermined. Between the trimmed V and J ends, which lost 3 bases and 2 bases, there was a span of 10 bases. Germline CDR1 is MNHEY and CDR2 is SMNVEV (reference sequence). This CDR3 comprises 14 residues. CDR3 coding DNA: TGTGCCAGCAGTTTCGAGGGTCAAAACACTGAAGCTTTCTTT. This translates into CASSFEGQNTEAFF.

This chain links TRBV6-5 with TRBJ2-2; D is ambiguous. V dropped 4 bases and J dropped 4 bases, with 13 bases sitting between them. Germline V gene lookup returns CDR1 MNHEY and CDR2 SVGAGI. This CDR3 spans 15 amino acids. In nucleotides, the CDR3 is TGTGCCAGCAGTTTCCAGATGAGTTCCACCGGGGAGCTGTTTTTT. Translation: CASSFQMSSTGELFF.

With respect to this clonotype: Its ends do not fully match the called genes, so a read error is possible. This chain links TRBV6-5 with TRBJ1-5, with 7 bases identical to TRBD1. Germline assignment: CDR1 MNHEY and CDR2 SVGAGI. The CDR3 is 16 residues long. This CDR3 is CASSLNGTDSNRPQHF. Here the CDR3 DNA reads TGTGCCAGCAGTTTAAACGGGACAGATAGCAATCGGCCCCAGCATTTT.

The rearrangement uses TRBV6-2 or TRBV6-3 and TRBJ2-3; D not certain. With 0 bases removed from V and 0 bases from J, the gap between germline ends came to 7 bases. From germline, CDR1 is MNHEY and CDR2 SVGEGT. The CDR3 consists of 15 residues. The CDR3 DNA reads as TGTGCCAGCAGTTACTCGACGGAAAGCACAGATACGCAGTATTTT. The encoded protein is CASSYSTESTDTQYF.

This chain joins TRBV11-3 and TRBJ1-1; no definite D call. CDR1 and CDR2 from the germline V gene are SGHNT and YENEEA. This CDR3 is built from 13 residues. With 0 bases removed from V and 1 base from J, the gap between germline ends came to 3 bases. The CDR3 sequence is CASSLERNTEAFF. In DNA, the CDR3 is TGTGCCAGCAGCTTAGAGAGGAACACTGAAGCTTTCTTT.

This clonotype was seen a single time. Here the CDR3 omits its conserved ending phenylalanine or tryptophan, so a read error is the likely source. The chain joins TRBV10-3 to TRBJ1-6; the D gene is possibly TRBD1 (6 bases). Between the trimmed V and J ends, which lost 7 bases and 9 bases, there was a span of 10 bases. Germline loops: CDR1 ENHRY, CDR2 SYGVKD. The CDR3 covers 12 residues. The CDR3 here is CAINRVGSPLHL. The CDR3 coding sequence is TGTGCCATCAACAGGGTGGGTTCACCCCTCCACCTT.

This sequence joins TRBV18 and TRBJ2-5, with TRBD2 matching over 13 bases. Germline values: CDR1 KGHSH, CDR2 LQKENI. The CDR3 extends over 18 amino acids. J gave up 0 bases and V 4 bases, and 8 bases lay outside the gene matches. The CDR3 loop reads CASSLGTSGAAYQETQYF. The CDR3 DNA is TGTGCCAGCTCACTTGGGACTAGCGGGGCCGCATACCAAGAGACCCAGTACTTC.

The gene calls are TRBV20-1 and TRBJ1-5; D ambiguous. CDR3 length equals 12 residues. V lost 2 bases, J lost 1 base, and 3 bases lay in between. CDR1 is DFQATT, CDR2 SNEGSKA, per germline (reference sequence). This CDR3 is CSARQSNQPQHF. The CDR3 coding sequence is TGCAGTGCTAGACAGAGCAATCAGCCCCAGCATTTT.

The chain links TRBV18 to TRBJ1-5, with a tentative D call TRBD1 (5 bases). The CDR3 has 14 residues. Germline V gene sequence: CDR1 KGHSH, CDR2 LQKENI. With 2 bases removed from V and 5 bases from J, the gap between germline ends came to 10 bases. The CDR3 protein is CASSPTQGDQPQHF. CDR3 bases: TGTGCCAGCTCACCAACGCAGGGAGATCAGCCCCAGCATTTT. Filled out from reference TRBV18 and TRBJ1-5, the complete variable domain reads NAGVMQNPRHLVRRRGQEARLRCSPMKGHSHVYWYRQLPEEGLKFMVYLQKENIIDESGMPKERFSAEFPKEGPSILRIQQVVRGDSAAYFCASSPTQGDQPQHFGDGTRLSIL.

CDR3 sequence: CATSREVRREQYF. As DNA, the CDR3 is TGTGCCACCAGCAGAGAGGTCCGGCGCGAGCAGTACTTC. The chain links TRBV15 to TRBJ2-7, with no clear D. The V gene lost 0 bases and the J gene lost 6 bases, with 9 bases spanning the gap. CDR3 length: 13 amino acids. Germline CDR1 LNHNV, CDR2 YYDKDF (reference sequence).

This chain connects TRBV20-1 to TRBJ1-1; TRBD1 matches at 11 bases. The CDR3 has 14 residues. Germline CDR1 and CDR2: DFQATT and SNEGSKA (reference sequence). V gave up 6 bases and J gave up 1 base; unmatched junction bases: 4. The CDR3 sequence is CSARTGGKNTEAFF. The CDR3 coding sequence is TGCAGTGCAAGGACAGGGGGCAAGAACACTGAAGCTTTCTTT.

The rearrangement uses TRBV25-1 and TRBJ2-7; the D gene is possibly TRBD1 (6 bases). This CDR3 has 15 residues. Germline values: CDR1 MGHDK, CDR2 SYGVNS. The germline V and J ends were trimmed by 2 bases and 1 base, with 12 bases remaining between them. CDR3 protein: CASSEVGDKSYEQYF. CDR3 in DNA: TGTGCCAGCAGTGAAGTGGGGGACAAATCCTACGAGCAGTACTTC.